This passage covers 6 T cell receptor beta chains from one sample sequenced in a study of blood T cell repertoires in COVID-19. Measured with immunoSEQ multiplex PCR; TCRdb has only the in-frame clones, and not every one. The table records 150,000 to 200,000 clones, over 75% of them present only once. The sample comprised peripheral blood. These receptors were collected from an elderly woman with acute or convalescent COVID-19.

The CDR3 here is CASSQDGWGDGNGYTF. CDR3 bases: TGCGCCAGCAGCCAAGATGGGTGGGGGGATGGAAATGGCTACACCTTC. The rearrangement links TRBV4-3 to TRBJ1-2; the D gene is possibly TRBD1 (5 bases). This CDR3 has 16 residues. Deletions cut 0 bases from V and 6 bases from J, with 17 bases between. Germline values: CDR1 LGHNA, CDR2 YSLEER.

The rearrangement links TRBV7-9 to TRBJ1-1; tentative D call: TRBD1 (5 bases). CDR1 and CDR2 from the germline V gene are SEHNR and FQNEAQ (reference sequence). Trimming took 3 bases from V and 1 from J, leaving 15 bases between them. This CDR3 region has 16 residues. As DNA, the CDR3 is TGTGCCAGCAGCTTCCCAGGGCTTCGGGCGAACACTGAAGCTTTCTTT. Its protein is CASSFPGLRANTEAFF.

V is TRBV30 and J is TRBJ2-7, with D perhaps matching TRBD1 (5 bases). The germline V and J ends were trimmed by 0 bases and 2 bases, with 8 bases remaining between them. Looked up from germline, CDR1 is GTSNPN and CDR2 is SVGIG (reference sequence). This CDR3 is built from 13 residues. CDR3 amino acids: CAWSVDSPYEQYF. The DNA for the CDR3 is TGTGCCTGGAGTGTTGACAGTCCCTACGAGCAGTACTTC.

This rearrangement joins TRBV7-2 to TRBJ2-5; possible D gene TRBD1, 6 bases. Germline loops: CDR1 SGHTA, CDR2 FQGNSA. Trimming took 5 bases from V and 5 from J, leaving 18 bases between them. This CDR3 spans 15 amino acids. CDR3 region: CASSLRGPTGETQYF. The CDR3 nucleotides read TGTGCCAGCAGCCTCAGGGGCCCCACGGGGGAGACCCAGTACTTC.

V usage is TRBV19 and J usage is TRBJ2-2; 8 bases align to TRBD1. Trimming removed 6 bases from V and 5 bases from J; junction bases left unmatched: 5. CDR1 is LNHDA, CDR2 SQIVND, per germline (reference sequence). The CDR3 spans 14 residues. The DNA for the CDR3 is TGTGCCAGTAGCCAGACAGGGGCGACCGGGGAGCTGTTTTTT. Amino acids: CASSQTGATGELFF.

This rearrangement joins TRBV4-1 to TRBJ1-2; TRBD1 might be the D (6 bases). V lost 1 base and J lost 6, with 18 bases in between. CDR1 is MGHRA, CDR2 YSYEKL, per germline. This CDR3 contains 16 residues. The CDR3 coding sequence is TGCGCCAGCAGCCAAGCTCCAGTGGGGGCCGAGAATGGCTACACCTTC. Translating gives CASSQAPVGAENGYTF.